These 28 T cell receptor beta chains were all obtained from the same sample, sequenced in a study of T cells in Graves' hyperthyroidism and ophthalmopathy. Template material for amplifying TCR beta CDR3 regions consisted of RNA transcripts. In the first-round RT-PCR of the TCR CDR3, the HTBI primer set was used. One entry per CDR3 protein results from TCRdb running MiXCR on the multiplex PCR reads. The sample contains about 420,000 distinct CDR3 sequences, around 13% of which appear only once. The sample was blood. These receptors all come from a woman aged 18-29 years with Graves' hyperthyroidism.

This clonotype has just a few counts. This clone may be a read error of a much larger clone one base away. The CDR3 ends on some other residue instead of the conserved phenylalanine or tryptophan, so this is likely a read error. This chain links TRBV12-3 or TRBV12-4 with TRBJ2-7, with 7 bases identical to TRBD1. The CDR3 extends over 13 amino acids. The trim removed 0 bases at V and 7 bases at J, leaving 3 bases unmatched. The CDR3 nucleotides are TGTGCCAGCAGTTTAGCAGGGGGCGGTGAGCAGTACCTC. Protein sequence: CASSLAGGGEQYL.

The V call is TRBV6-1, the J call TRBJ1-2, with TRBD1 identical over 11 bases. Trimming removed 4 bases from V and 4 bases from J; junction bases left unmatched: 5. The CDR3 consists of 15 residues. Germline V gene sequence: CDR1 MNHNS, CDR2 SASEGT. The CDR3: CASSGTGGASYGYTF. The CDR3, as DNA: TGTGCCAGCAGTGGGACAGGGGGCGCCAGCTATGGCTACACCTTC.

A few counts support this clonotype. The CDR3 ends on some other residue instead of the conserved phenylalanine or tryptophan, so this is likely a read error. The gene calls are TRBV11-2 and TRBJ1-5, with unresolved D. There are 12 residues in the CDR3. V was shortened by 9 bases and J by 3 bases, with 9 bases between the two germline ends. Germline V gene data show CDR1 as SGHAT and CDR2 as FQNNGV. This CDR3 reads CASSTVNQPQHL. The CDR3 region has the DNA TGTGCCAGTTCGACGGTCAATCAGCCCCAGCATCTT.

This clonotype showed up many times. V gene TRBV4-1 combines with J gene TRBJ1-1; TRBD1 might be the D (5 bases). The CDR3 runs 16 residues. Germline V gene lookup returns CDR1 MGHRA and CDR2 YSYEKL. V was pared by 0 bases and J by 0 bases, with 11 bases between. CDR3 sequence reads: CASSQDQKGLNTEAFF. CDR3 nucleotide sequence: TGCGCCAGCAGCCAAGATCAAAAGGGGCTGAACACTGAAGCTTTCTTT.

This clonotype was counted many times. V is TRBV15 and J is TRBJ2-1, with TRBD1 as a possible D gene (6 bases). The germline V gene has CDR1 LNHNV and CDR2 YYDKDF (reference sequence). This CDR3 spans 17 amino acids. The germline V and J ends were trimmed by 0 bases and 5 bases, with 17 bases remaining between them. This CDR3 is CATSRDTGILKDNEQFF. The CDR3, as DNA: TGTGCCACCAGCAGAGATACAGGGATCCTAAAGGACAATGAGCAGTTCTTC.

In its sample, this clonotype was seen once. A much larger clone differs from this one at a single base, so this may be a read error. The CDR3 DNA reads as TGCACCAGCAGCGGATGGGGGGACGGCTACGAGCAGTACTTC. Translating gives CTSSGWGDGYEQYF. The V gene is TRBV5-1, the J gene TRBJ2-7; D is possibly TRBD2 (6 bases). CDR3 length equals 14 residues. Germline CDR1 and CDR2: SGHRS and YFSETQ.

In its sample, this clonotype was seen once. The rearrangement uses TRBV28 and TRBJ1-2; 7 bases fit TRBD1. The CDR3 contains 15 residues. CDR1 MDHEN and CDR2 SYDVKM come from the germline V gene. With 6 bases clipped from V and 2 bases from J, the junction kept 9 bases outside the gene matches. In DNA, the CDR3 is TGTGCCAGCAGCCAAGACCCGGGACAGAACTATGGCTACACCTTC. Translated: CASSQDPGQNYGYTF.

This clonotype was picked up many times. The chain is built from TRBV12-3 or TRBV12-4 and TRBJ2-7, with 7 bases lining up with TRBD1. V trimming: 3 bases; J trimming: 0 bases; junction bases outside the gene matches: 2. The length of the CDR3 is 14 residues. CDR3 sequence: CASSFRDSSYEQYF. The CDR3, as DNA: TGTGCCAGCAGTTTCCGGGACAGCTCCTACGAGCAGTACTTC.

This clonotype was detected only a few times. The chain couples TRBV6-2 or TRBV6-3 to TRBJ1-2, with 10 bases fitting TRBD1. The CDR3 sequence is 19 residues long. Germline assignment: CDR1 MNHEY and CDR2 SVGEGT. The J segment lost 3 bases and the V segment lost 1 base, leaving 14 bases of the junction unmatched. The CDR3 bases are TGTGCCAGCAGTTACTTAATCGGGGACAGGGGCGCCTTGGACTATGGCTACACCTTC. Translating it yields CASSYLIGDRGALDYGYTF.

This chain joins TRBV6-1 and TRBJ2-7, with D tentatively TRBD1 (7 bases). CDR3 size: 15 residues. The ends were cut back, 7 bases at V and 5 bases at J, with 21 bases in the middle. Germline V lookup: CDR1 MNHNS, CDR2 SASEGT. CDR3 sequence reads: CASIRRRGQKDEQYF. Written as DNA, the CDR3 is TGTGCCAGCATCCGGCGGAGGGGGCAAAAGGACGAGCAGTACTTC.

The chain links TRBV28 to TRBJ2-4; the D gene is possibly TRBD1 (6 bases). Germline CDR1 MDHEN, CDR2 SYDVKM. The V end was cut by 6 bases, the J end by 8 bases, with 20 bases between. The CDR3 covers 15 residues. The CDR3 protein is CASSLGGRGRDIQYF. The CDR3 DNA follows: TGTGCCAGCAGCTTAGGGGGTAGAGGCCGGGACATTCAGTACTTC.

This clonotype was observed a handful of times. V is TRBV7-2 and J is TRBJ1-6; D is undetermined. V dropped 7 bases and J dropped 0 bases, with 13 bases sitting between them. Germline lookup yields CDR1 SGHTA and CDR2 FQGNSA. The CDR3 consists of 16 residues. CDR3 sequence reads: CASTPTWTSYNSPLHF. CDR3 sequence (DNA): TGTGCCAGCACCCCAACGTGGACCTCCTATAATTCACCCCTCCACTTT.

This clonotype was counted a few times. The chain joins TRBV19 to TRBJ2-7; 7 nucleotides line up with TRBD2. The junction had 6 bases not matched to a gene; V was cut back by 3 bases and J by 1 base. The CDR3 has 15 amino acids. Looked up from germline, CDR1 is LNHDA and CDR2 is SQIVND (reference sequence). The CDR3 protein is CASSMGSGPSYEQYF. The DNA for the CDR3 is TGTGCCAGTAGTATGGGTAGCGGGCCTTCCTACGAGCAGTACTTC.

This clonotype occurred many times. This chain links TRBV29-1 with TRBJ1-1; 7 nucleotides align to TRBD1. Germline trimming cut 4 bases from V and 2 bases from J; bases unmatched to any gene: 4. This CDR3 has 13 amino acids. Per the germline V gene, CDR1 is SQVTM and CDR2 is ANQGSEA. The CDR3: CSVATGYNTEAFF. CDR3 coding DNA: TGCAGCGTTGCGACAGGGTATAACACTGAAGCTTTCTTT.

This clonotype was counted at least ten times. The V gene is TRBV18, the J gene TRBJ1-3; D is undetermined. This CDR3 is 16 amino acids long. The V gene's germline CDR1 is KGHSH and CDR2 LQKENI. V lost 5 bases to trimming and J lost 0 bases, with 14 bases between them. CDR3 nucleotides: TGTGCCAGCTCAACGGGGTACGATCGCTCTGGAAACACCATATATTTT. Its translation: CASSTGYDRSGNTIYF.

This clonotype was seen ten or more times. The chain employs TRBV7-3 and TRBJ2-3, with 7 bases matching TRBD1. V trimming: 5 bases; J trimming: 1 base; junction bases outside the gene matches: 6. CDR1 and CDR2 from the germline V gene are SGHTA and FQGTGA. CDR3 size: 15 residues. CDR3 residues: CASSKGGQRTDTQYF. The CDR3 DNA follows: TGTGCCAGCAGCAAAGGGGGACAGCGCACAGATACGCAGTATTTT.

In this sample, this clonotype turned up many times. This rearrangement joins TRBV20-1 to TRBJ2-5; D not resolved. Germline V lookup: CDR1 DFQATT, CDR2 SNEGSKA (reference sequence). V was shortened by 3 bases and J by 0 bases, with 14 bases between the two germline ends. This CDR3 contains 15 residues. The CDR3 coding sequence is TGCAGTGCTAGTAGACAACCGTCGTACCAAGAGACCCAGTACTTC. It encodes CSASRQPSYQETQYF.

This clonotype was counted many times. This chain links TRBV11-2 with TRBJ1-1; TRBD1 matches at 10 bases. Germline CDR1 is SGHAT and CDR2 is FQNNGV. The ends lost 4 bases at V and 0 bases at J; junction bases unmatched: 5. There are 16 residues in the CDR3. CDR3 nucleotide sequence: TGTGCCAGCAGCTGGGGGACAGGGGTTATGAACACTGAAGCTTTCTTT. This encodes CASSWGTGVMNTEAFF.

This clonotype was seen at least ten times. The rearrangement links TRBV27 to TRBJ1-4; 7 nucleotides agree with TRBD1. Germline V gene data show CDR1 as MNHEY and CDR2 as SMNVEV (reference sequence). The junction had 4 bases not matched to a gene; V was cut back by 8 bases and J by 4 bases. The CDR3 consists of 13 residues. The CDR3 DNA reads TGTGCCAGCGGACAGGCGCTTAATGAAAAACTGTTTTTT. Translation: CASGQALNEKLFF.

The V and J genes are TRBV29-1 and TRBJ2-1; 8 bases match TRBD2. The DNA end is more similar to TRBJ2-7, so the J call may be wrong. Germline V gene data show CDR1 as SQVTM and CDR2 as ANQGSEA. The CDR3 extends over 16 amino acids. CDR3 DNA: TGCAGCGCGGAACCTCAGAGCGGGAGTTACTACAATGAGCAGTACTTC. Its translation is CSAEPQSGSYYNEQYF.

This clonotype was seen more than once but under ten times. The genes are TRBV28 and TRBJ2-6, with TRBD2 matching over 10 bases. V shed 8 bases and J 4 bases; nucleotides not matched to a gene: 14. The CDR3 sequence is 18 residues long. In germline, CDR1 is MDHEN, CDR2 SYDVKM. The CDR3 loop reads CASARPSGRTRGANVLTF. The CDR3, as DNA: TGTGCCAGCGCCAGGCCTAGCGGGAGAACGAGGGGGGCCAACGTCCTGACTTTC.

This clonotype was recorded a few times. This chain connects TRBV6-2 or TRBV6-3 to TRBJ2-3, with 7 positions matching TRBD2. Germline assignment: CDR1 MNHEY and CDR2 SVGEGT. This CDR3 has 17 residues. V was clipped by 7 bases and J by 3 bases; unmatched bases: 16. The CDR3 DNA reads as TGTGCCAGCACCACGGGGGGTTTCGGAGTTGGAACAGATACGCAGTATTTT. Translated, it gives CASTTGGFGVGTDTQYF.

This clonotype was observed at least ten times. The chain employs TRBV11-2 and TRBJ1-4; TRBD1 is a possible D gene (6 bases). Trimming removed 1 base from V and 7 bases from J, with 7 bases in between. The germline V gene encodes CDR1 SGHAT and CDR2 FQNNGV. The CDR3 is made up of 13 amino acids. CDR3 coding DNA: TGTGCCAGCAGCTTAGCGGGGGCTGAAAAACTGTTTTTT. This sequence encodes CASSLAGAEKLFF.

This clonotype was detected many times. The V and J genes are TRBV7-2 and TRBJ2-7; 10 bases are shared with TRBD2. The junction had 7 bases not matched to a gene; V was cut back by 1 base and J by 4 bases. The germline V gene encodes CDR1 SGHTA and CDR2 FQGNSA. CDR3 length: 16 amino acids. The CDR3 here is CASSLGSGRAAYEQYF. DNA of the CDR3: TGTGCCAGCAGCTTAGGCAGCGGGAGGGCCGCGTACGAGCAGTACTTC.

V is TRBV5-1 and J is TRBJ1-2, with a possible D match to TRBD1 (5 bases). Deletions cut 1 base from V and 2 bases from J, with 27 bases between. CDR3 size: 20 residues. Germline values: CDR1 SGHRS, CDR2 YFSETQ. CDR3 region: CASSLLGMTDEGTKNYGYTF. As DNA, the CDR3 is TGCGCCAGCAGCTTGCTCGGGATGACAGACGAAGGAACTAAAAACTATGGCTACACCTTC.

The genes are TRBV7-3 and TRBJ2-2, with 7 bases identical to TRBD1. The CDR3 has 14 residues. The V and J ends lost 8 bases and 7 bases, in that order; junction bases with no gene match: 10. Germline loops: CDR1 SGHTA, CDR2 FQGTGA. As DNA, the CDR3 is TGTGCCAGCCATCCCGGGACAGCCGGCGGGGAGCTGTTTTTT. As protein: CASHPGTAGGELFF.

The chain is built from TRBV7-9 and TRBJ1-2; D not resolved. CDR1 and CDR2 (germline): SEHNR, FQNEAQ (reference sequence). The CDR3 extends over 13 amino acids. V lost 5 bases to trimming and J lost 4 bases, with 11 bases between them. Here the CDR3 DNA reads TGTGCCAGCAGCCTGGGCGTTTCCTATGGCTACACCTTC. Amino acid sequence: CASSLGVSYGYTF.

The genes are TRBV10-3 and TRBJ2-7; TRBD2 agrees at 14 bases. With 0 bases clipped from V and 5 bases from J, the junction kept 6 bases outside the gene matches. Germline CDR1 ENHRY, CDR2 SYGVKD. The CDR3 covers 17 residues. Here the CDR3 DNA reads TGTGCCATCAGTGAGTCGATGCGGACTAGCGGGAGGCACGAGCAGTACTTC. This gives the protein CAISESMRTSGRHEQYF.